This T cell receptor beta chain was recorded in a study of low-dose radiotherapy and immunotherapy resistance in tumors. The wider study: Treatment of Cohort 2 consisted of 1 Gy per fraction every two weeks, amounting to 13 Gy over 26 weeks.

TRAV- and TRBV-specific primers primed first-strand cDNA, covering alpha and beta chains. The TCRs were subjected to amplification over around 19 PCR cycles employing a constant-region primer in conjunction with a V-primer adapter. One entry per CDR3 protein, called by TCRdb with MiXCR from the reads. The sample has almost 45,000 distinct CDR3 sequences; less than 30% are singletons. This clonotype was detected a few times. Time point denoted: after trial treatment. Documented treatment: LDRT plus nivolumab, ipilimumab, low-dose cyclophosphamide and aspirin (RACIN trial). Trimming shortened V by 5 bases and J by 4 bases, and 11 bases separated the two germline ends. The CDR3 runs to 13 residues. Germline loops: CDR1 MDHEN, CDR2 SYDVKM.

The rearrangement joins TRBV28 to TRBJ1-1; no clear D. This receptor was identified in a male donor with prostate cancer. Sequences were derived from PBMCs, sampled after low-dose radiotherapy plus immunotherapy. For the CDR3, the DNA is TGTGCCAGCAGTCCCATTCGAATCACTGAAGCTTTCTTT. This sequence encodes CASSPIRITEAFF.